These 10 T cell receptor beta chains share one sample of origin, sequenced in a study of T cells after yellow fever vaccination (dated by TCRdb to the late 2010s). The treatment or condition label, as the study defines it: live attenuated yellow fever vaccine strain. Libraries were built with 5' RACE. The reads were generated on an Illumina NovaSeq 6000. TCRdb ran its own pipeline on the public reads, namely fastp trimming at Q25 and MiXCR clone calling, and kept in-frame beta chains. CDR3 protein sequences are deduplicated, and each keeps its most common genes and DNA. In this sample the table shows 250,000 to 400,000 distinct CDR3 sequences, roughly 3.9% of which occur a single time. Clones ranked in the top ten supply roughly 24% of the sample. The specimen comprised PBMCs, sampled 5 days after the yellow fever booster vaccination. The receptor source for this set is a young man who received the YFV17D yellow fever vaccine.

V is TRBV20-1 and J is TRBJ2-7; TRBD1 matches 7 bases. Per germline, CDR1 DFQATT and CDR2 SNEGSKA (reference sequence). The junction had 0 bases not matched to a gene; V was cut back by 4 bases and J by 0 bases. CDR3 length: 12 amino acids. The CDR3 is CSANRGSYEQYF. CDR3 nucleotide sequence: TGCAGTGCTAACAGGGGCTCCTACGAGCAGTACTTC.

The chain links TRBV5-1 to TRBJ1-2, with 7 bases fitting TRBD1. The CDR3 totals 14 residues. V lost 4 bases, J lost 4 bases, and 7 bases stayed unmatched. Germline loops: CDR1 SGHRS, CDR2 YFSETQ. The CDR3, as DNA: TGCGCCAGCAGCCGGGACAGCTCGAGCTATGGCTACACCTTC. Protein sequence: CASSRDSSSYGYTF.

This clonotype has a handful of counts. The chain recombines TRBV20-1 with TRBJ1-3; perhaps TRBD1 as D (5 bases). The germline V gene encodes CDR1 DFQATT and CDR2 SNEGSKA (reference sequence). The V and J ends lost 0 bases and 0 bases respectively, with 18 bases between them. The CDR3 is 18 residues long. CDR3 DNA: TGCAGTGCTAGAGAGCTCACCGTTAGGGGCCTCTCTGGAAACACCATATATTTT. Its protein product is CSARELTVRGLSGNTIYF.

The sample holds many counts of this clonotype. V is TRBV27 and J is TRBJ2-5, with 12 positions matching TRBD1. The V gene's germline CDR1 is MNHEY and CDR2 SMNVEV (reference sequence). The CDR3 contains 16 residues. The ends lost 5 bases at V and 7 bases at J; junction bases unmatched: 11. CDR3 in amino acids: CASSPRGQGAYGTQYF. The CDR3 DNA is TGTGCCAGCAGTCCAAGGGGACAGGGGGCTTACGGGACCCAGTACTTC.

The table lists this clonotype with many counts. The chain combines TRBV6-6 with TRBJ1-1; D is unclear. Germline CDR1 reads MNHNY; CDR2 reads SVGAGI (reference sequence). There are 15 residues in the CDR3. Trimming stripped 0 bases from V and 0 bases from J, with 8 bases between. The CDR3 here is CASSYSPSLNTEAFF. CDR3 DNA sequence: TGTGCCAGCAGTTACTCTCCTAGCCTGAACACTGAAGCTTTCTTT.

The rearrangement uses TRBV7-2 and TRBJ1-5; no clear D. Germline values: CDR1 SGHTA, CDR2 FQGNSA. CDR3 length: 16 residues. Trimming stripped 2 bases from V and 8 bases from J, with 19 bases between. The CDR3 here is CASSLNEGGLGEPQHF. The CDR3 coding sequence is TGTGCCAGCAGCTTAAATGAGGGAGGGCTGGGAGAGCCCCAGCATTTT.

This clonotype appeared a few times. The chain is built from TRBV7-8 and TRBJ2-3; 10 positions match TRBD2. Germline V CDR1 and CDR2: SGHVS, FQNEAQ. The CDR3 is 17 amino acids. Trimming at V came to 4 bases and at J to 6 bases, leaving 13 bases not matched to a gene. In DNA, the CDR3 is TGTGCCAGCAGCTCCCGGGGAGCGGGGGGGCCAGGGGATACGCAGTATTTT. Protein sequence: CASSSRGAGGPGDTQYF.

In this sample, this clonotype turned up a few times. The chain links TRBV3-1 to TRBJ2-2; D gene ambiguous. Trimming removed 1 base from V and 8 bases from J, with 11 bases in between. Germline loops: CDR1 LGHDT, CDR2 YNNKEL (reference sequence). The CDR3 is 14 residues long. CDR3 protein: CASSQVTSVGELFF. The CDR3 bases are TGTGCCAGCAGCCAAGTTACCAGCGTTGGGGAGCTGTTTTTT.

Ten or more counts support this clonotype. This chain connects TRBV28 to TRBJ1-3; 8 bases align to TRBD1. This CDR3 has 18 residues. The V segment lost 5 bases and the J segment 4 bases; nucleotides outside the gene matches: 16. Germline CDR1 reads MDHEN; CDR2 reads SYDVKM. The CDR3 DNA is TGTGCCAGCAGTCCGTCGGGGCAGGGGGCGAATATCGGAAACACCATATATTTT. The encoded protein is CASSPSGQGANIGNTIYF. The full variable domain, with the rest looked up from reference TRBV28 and TRBJ1-3, is DVKVTQSSRYLVKRTGEKVFLECVQDMDHENMFWYRQDPGLGLRLIYFSYDVKMKEKGDIPEGYSVSREKKERFSLILESASTNQTSMYLCASSPSGQGANIGNTIYFGEGSWLTVV.

This clonotype was counted only a few times. CDR3 protein: CASSLRRETSHYGYTF. The DNA for the CDR3 is TGTGCCAGCAGTTTACGCAGGGAAACGTCACACTATGGCTACACCTTC. The V call is TRBV12-3 or TRBV12-4, the J call TRBJ1-2, with D perhaps matching TRBD1 (5 bases). V lost 2 bases and J lost 3, with 16 bases in between. CDR3 length: 16 residues.